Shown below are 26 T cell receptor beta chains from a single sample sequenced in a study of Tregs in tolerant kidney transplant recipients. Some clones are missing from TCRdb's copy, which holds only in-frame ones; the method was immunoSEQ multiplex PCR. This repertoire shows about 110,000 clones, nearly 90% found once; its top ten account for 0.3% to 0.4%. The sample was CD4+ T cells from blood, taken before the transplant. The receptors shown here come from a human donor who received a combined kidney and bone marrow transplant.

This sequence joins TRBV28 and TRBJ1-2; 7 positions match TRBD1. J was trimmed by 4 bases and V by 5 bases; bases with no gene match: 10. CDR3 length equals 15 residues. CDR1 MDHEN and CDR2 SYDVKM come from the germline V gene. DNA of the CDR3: TGTGCCAGCAGTCCCACAAGACAGGGAATCTATGGCTACACCTTC. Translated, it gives CASSPTRQGIYGYTF.

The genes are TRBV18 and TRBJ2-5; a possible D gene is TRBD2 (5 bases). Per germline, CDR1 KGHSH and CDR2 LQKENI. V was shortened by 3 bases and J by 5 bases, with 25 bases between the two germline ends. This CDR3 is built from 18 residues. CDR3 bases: TGTGCCAGCTCACCCATTTCTAGCAGGCATAAGAAGGAGGAGACCCAGTACTTC. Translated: CASSPISSRHKKEETQYF.

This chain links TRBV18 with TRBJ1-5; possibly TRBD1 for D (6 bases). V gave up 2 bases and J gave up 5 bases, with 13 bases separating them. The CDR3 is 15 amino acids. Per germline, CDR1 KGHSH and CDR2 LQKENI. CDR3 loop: CASSPGWGRDQPQHF. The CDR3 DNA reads TGTGCCAGCTCACCAGGTTGGGGGCGAGATCAGCCCCAGCATTTT.

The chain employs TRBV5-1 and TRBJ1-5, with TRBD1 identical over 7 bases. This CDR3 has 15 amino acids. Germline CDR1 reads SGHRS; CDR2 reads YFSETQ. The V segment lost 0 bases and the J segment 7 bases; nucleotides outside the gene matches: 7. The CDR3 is CASSLGGQIGQPQHF. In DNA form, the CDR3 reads TGCGCCAGCAGCTTGGGGGGACAGATAGGACAGCCCCAGCATTTT.

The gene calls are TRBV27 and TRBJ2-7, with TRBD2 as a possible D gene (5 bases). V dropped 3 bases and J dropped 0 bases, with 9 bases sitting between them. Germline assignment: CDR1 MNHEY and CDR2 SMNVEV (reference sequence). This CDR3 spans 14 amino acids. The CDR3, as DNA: TGTGCCAGCAGTTTGGCGACTAACTCCTACGAGCAGTACTTC. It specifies CASSLATNSYEQYF.

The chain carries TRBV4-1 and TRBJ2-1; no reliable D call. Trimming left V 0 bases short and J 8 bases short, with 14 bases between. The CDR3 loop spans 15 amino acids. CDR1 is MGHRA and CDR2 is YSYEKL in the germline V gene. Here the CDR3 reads CASSQDWQRVYEQFF. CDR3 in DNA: TGCGCCAGCAGCCAAGATTGGCAACGGGTATATGAGCAGTTCTTC.

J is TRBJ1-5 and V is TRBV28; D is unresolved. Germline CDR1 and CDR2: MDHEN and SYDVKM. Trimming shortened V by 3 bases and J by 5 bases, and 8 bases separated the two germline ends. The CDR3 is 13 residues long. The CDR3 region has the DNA TGTGCCAGCAGTTTGACCGCGGATCAGCCCCAGCATTTT. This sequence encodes CASSLTADQPQHF. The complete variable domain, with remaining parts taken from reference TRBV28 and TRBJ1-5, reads DVKVTQSSRYLVKRTGEKVFLECVQDMDHENMFWYRQDPGLGLRLIYFSYDVKMKEKGDIPEGYSVSREKKERFSLILESASTNQTSMYLCASSLTADQPQHFGDGTRLSIL.

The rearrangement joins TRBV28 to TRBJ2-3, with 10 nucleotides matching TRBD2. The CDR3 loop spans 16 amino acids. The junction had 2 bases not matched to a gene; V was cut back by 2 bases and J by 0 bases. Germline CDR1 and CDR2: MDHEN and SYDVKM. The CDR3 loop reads CASSLVAGGSTDTQYF. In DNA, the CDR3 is TGTGCCAGCAGTTTAGTAGCGGGAGGAAGCACAGATACGCAGTATTTT.

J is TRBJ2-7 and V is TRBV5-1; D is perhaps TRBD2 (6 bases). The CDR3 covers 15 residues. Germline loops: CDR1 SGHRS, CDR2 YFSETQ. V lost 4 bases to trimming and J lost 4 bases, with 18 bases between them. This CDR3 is CASSPVGGPEYEQYF. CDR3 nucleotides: TGCGCCAGCAGCCCGGTCGGGGGACCTGAATACGAGCAGTACTTC.

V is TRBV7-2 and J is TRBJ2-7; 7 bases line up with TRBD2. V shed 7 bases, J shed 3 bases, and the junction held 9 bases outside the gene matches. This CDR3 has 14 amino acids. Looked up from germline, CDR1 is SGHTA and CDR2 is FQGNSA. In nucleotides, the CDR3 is TGTGCCAGCACCTTGGACTCGGGGGGCTACGAGCAGTACTTC. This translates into CASTLDSGGYEQYF.

CDR3 in amino acids: CASSKRQGGRNTEAFF. For the CDR3, the DNA is TGTGCCAGCAGTAAAAGACAGGGGGGACGGAACACTGAAGCTTTCTTT. This rearrangement joins TRBV2 to TRBJ1-1; 9 bases agree with TRBD1. V was pared by 5 bases and J by 1 base, with 8 bases of the junction left unmatched. The germline V gene encodes CDR1 SNHLY and CDR2 FYNNEI. The CDR3 has 16 amino acids.

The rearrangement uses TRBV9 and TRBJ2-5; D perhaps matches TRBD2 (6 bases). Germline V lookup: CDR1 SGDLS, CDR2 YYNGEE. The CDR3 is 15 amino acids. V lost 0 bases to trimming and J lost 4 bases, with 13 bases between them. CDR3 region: CASSVGGGRGETQYF. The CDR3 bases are TGTGCCAGCAGCGTAGGGGGAGGCCGGGGAGAGACCCAGTACTTC.

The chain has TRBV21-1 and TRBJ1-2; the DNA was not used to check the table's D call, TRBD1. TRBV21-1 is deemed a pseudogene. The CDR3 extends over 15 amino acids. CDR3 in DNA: TGTGCCAGCAGCGCGCGCAAAGTCAGGGGGCGAGGCTACACCTTC. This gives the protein CASSARKVRGRGYTF.

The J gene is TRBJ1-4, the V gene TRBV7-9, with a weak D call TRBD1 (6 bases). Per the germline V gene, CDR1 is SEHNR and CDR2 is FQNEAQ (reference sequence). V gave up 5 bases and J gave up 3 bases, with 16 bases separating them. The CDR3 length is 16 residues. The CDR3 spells CASSLLGAGANEKLFF. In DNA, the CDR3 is TGTGCCAGCAGCCTCTTAGGGGCAGGGGCTAATGAAAAACTGTTTTTT.

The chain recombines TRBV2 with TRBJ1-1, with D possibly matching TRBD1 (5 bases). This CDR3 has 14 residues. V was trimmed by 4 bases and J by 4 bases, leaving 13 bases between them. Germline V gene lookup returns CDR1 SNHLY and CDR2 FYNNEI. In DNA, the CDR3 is TGTGCCAGCAGTGTCGGGGGGGGTGTCACTGAAGCTTTCTTT. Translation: CASSVGGGVTEAFF.

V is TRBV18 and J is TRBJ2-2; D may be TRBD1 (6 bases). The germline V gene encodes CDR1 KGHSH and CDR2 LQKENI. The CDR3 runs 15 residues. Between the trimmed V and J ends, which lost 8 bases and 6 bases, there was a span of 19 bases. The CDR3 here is CASTQTGALAGELFF. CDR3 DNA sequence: TGTGCCAGCACCCAGACAGGAGCTCTCGCCGGGGAGCTGTTTTTT. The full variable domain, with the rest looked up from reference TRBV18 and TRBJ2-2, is NAGVMQNPRHLVRRRGQEARLRCSPMKGHSHVYWYRQLPEEGLKFMVYLQKENIIDESGMPKERFSAEFPKEGPSILRIQQVVRGDSAAYFCASTQTGALAGELFFGEGSRLTVL.

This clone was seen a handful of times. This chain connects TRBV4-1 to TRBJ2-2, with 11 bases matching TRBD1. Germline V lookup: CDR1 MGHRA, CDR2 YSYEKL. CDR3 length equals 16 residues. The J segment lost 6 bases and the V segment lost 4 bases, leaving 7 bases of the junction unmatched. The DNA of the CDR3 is TGCGCCAGCAGCCCTCGGACAGGGGGCGCGGCCGGGGAGCTGTTTTTT. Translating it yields CASSPRTGGAAGELFF.

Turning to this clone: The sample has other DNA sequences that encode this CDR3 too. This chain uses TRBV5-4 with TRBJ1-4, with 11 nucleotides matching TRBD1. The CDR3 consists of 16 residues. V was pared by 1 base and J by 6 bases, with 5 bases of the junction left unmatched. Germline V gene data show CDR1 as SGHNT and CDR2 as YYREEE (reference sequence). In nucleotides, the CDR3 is TGTGCCAGCAGCTTGAGGACAGGGGGCATACATGAAAAACTGTTTTTT. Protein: CASSLRTGGIHEKLFF.

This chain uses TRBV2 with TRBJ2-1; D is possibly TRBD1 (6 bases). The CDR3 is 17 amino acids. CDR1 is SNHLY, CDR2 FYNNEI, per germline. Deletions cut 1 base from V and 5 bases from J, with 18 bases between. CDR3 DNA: TGTGCCAGCAGTGAAGAGGGCAGGGGCCTAGTAAACAATGAGCAGTTCTTC. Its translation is CASSEEGRGLVNNEQFF.

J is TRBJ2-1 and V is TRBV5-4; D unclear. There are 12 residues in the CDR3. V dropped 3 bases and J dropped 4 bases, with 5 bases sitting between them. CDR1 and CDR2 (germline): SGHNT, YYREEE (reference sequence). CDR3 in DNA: TGTGCCAGCAGCTCCCGGTACAATGAGCAGTTCTTC. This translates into CASSSRYNEQFF.

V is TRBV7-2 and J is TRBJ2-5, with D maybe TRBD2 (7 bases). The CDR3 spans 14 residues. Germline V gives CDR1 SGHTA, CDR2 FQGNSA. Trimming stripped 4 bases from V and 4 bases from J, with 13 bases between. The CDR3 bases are TGTGCCAGCAGCTCCTCGGGGGGCCCAGAGACCCAGTACTTC. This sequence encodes CASSSSGGPETQYF.

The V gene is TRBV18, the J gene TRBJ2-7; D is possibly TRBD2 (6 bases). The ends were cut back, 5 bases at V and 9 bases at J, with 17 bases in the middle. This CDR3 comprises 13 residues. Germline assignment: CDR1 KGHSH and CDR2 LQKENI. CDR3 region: CASSEMEGWGQYF. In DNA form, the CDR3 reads TGTGCCAGCTCAGAAATGGAGGGTTGGGGGCAGTACTTC.

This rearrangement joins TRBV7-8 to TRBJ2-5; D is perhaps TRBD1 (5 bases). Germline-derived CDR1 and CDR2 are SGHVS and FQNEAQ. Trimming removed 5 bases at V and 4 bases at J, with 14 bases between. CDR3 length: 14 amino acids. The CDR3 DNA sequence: TGTGCCAGCAGCGCGAGGACAATTCCAGAGACCCAGTACTTC. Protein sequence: CASSARTIPETQYF.

The CDR3 DNA reads as TGCGCCAGCAGCTTGGGTCTATACGGACAGGGGTCCCAAAAATCTTACGAGCAGTACTTC. Amino acids: CASSLGLYGQGSQKSYEQYF. The V gene is TRBV5-1, the J gene TRBJ2-7, with TRBD1 matching 9 bases. From germline, CDR1 is SGHRS and CDR2 YFSETQ. This CDR3 spans 20 amino acids. Unmatched junction bases numbered 20, after V lost 0 bases and J lost 4 bases. Complete variable domain (other parts from reference TRBV5-1 and TRBJ2-7): KAGVTQTPRYLIKTRGQQVTLSCSPISGHRSVSWYQQTPGQGLQFLFEYFSETQRNKGNFPGRFSGRQFSNSRSEMNVSTLELGDSALYLCASSLGLYGQGSQKSYEQYFGPGTRLTVT.

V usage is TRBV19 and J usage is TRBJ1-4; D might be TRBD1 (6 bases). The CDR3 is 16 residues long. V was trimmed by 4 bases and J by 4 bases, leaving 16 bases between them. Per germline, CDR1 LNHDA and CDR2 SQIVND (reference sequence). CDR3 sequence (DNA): TGTGCCAGTAGTACACAGGGAAGTGTGGGTAATGAAAAACTGTTTTTT. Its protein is CASSTQGSVGNEKLFF. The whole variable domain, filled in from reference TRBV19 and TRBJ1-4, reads DGGITQSPKYLFRKEGQNVTLSCEQNLNHDAMYWYRQDPGQGLRLIYYSQIVNDFQKGDIAEGYSVSREKKESFPLTVTSAQKNPTAFYLCASSTQGSVGNEKLFFGSGTQLSVL.

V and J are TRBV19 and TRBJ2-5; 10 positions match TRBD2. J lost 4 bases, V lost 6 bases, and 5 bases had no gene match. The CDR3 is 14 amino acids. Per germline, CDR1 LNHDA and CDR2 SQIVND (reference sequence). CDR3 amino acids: CASRKIAGGETQYF. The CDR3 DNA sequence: TGTGCCAGTAGGAAGATAGCGGGAGGAGAGACCCAGTACTTC.